Below, 7 T cell receptor beta chains from the same sample are listed, as sequenced in a study of cytomegalovirus exposure and HLA in healthy donors. The PCR used 60 Vbeta and 13 Jbeta primers. The data were produced by immunoSEQ multiplex PCR, yet TCRdb's version contains in-frame clones alone and is incomplete. The sample lists about 160,000 clones, under 85% occurring once. Input material: PBMCs. The receptor source for this set is a young woman in good health and CMV-seronegative.

The CDR3 DNA sequence: TGTGCCAGCAGTGTGGGGACAGGAGATAATTCACCCCTCCACTTT. Translating it yields CASSVGTGDNSPLHF. This chain links TRBV2 with TRBJ1-6; 8 nucleotides agree with TRBD1. Germline V gene lookup returns CDR1 SNHLY and CDR2 FYNNEI. V dropped 4 bases and J dropped 5; count of bases not matched to a gene: 4. The CDR3 is 15 residues long.

The chain recombines TRBV5-1 with TRBJ2-3, with 9 positions matching TRBD2. This CDR3 contains 16 residues. Looked up from germline, CDR1 is SGHRS and CDR2 is YFSETQ. The ends lost 2 bases at V and 3 bases at J; junction bases unmatched: 7. As DNA, the CDR3 is TGCGCCAGCAGCTTCCTAGCGGGAAGAGGTACAGATACGCAGTATTTT. Its translation is CASSFLAGRGTDTQYF.

The chain couples TRBV7-9 to TRBJ1-1; D is perhaps TRBD1 (5 bases). With 4 bases removed from V and 8 bases from J, the gap between germline ends came to 14 bases. The CDR3 has 13 residues. Germline V CDR1 and CDR2: SEHNR, FQNEAQ (reference sequence). This CDR3 is CASSYDPGGEAFF. The DNA of the CDR3 is TGTGCCAGCAGCTACGACCCGGGGGGGGAAGCTTTCTTT.

V gene TRBV19 combines with J gene TRBJ2-3; a weak D match, TRBD2 (6 bases). V was clipped by 1 base and J by 5 bases, with 7 bases between them. CDR1 LNHDA and CDR2 SQIVND come from the germline V gene (reference sequence). The CDR3 has 13 amino acids. The CDR3 DNA is TGTGCCAGTAGTATAGCGGGAGTAGATACGCAGTATTTT. As protein: CASSIAGVDTQYF.

V usage is TRBV5-1 and J usage is TRBJ2-5; 11 nucleotides align to TRBD1. The J segment lost 3 bases and the V segment lost 2 bases, leaving 3 bases of the junction unmatched. Germline assignment: CDR1 SGHRS and CDR2 YFSETQ. The CDR3 spans 15 residues. This chain's CDR3 is CASSFPGQGEETQYF. The CDR3 nucleotides read TGCGCCAGCAGCTTCCCGGGACAGGGGGAAGAGACCCAGTACTTC.

The gene calls are TRBV7-9 and TRBJ1-1, with D possibly being TRBD1 (6 bases). V was shortened by 8 bases and J by 6 bases, with 19 bases between the two germline ends. Germline loops: CDR1 SEHNR, CDR2 FQNEAQ (reference sequence). The CDR3 consists of 14 residues. In DNA form, the CDR3 reads TGTGCCAGCCGGCAAGTTTTTGGGGGCGCTGAAGCTTTCTTT. It is translated as CASRQVFGGAEAFF.

This chain joins TRBV2 and TRBJ2-4; D not certain. The V gene's germline CDR1 is SNHLY and CDR2 FYNNEI. The V end lost 2 bases, the J end lost 8 bases, and 13 bases lay between the germline ends. CDR3 length: 14 amino acids. The CDR3 DNA is TGTGCCAGCAGTGAACTTAGTCTAGTGTACATTCAGTACTTC. Protein sequence: CASSELSLVYIQYF.